This TCR beta chain was obtained from a study of T cells in women clearing cervical HPV infection. Study details: Controls gave blood once infection was undetectable; cases at lesion identification.

Study-wide results and limits: Repertoire richness, not evenness, was significantly elevated in CIN3+ cases versus controls.

CDR3 length: 15 residues. The V segment lost 2 bases and the J segment 2 bases; nucleotides outside the gene matches: 3. Germline V gives CDR1 SNHLY, CDR2 FYNNEI. Dot-blot hybridization genotyped cervical HPV amplified with MY09/MY11 PCR. Points on this clone: Its target is not known. The observed sequence ends 3 residues before the CDR3 terminus, with the missing tail filled in from the germline J gene.

Repertoires were generated with immunoSEQ multiplex PCR, while TCRdb's copy carries only in-frame clones and drops some. The sample's table shows around 23,000 clones. The source material was blood buffy coat. This chain connects TRBV2 to TRBJ2-3; 8 bases match TRBD2. The sequence derives from a woman between 18 and 70 years old with a cervical HPV16 infection that either progressed to CIN3+ or cleared (not recorded which). CDR3 bases read: TGTGCCAGCAGTGAAATAGCGGGGTCCACAGATACG. Its protein is CASSEIAGSTDT. The whole CDR3 protein reads CASSEIAGSTDTQYF.